This TCR beta chain originates from a study of T-cell reconstitution after alpha-beta-depleted transplantation in children. General study findings and limits: Surviving recipient T cells and thymic progenitors produced the high day-60 TCRbeta diversity seen in some patients.

The CDR3 totals 14 residues. The germline V gene encodes CDR1 KGHSH and CDR2 LQKENI. The authors prepared the TCRbeta library with unique molecular identifiers. TCRdb used MiXCR to reprocess the PCR reads, holding one entry per CDR3 protein. The table has about 610,000 distinct CDR3 sequences, over 25% seen once. Points on this clonotype: Its target is unknown. The junction departs from germline at one end; a sequencing error may be responsible.

The V and J genes are TRBV18 and TRBJ2-6, with TRBD1 matching 12 bases. The sample consisted of PBMCs, taken before TCRalphabeta/CD19-depleted stem cell transplant. This sequence was found in a boy under two years old with Wiskott-Aldrich syndrome, due to receive a stem cell transplant. The DNA for the CDR3 is TGTGCCAGCTCACCGGACCGGGACAGGGGGCCTCCTGGATTC. Translated: CASSPDRDRGPPGF.